Reported below is one TCR beta chain. This clonotype showed up just a few times. This receptor's antigen is unknown. The sample holds no much larger clone one base away, and base qualities are not on file. This sample stems from a study of T cells in Graves' hyperthyroidism and ophthalmopathy (dated by TCRdb to between 2018 and 2021). In the study overall: Peripheral blood samples were taken at initial diagnosis, before any treatment was given. Whether ophthalmopathy could be predicted prospectively was tested in an independent validation cohort made up of about 20 hyperthyroidism patients plus 17 patients who later progressed to ophthalmopathy. The roughly 90 discovery patients were divided at random into training and test sets in a 7:3 ratio. The study also compared thyroid tissue and blood T-cell repertoires from more than 5 Graves' hyperthyroidism patients. The paper describes TCR Vbeta CDR3 sequencing of around 140 peripheral blood samples, made up of about 41 ophthalmopathy patients, some 76 hyperthyroidism patients and 17 progressor patients. Once sampling was done, hyperthyroidism patients were given methimazole at a starting dose of 30 mg daily, whereas ophthalmopathy patients were given high-dose intravenous methylprednisolone. To identify distinguishing TCR V-J signatures, a discovery cohort of 90 to 100 patients was used, comprising 43 with Graves' ophthalmopathy and about 59 with stable Graves' hyperthyroidism.

Stable Graves' hyperthyroidism was defined as the absence of progression to ophthalmopathy over 18 months of follow-up. Hyperthyroidism patients were aged 18 to 65 years and newly diagnosed, with disease duration of less than 2 months. Patients with uncontrolled infections, other autoimmune diseases, pregnancy or lactation were excluded. Diagnoses relied on clinical symptoms, serum thyroxine and TRAb, thyroid ultrasound and orbital computed tomography. Ficoll-Paque density gradient centrifugation was used to isolate PBMCs from about 9 ml of fresh peripheral blood. Total RNA was extracted with Trizol reagent, and quality was checked on an Agilent 2100 Bioanalyzer. Amplification of TCR beta CDR3 regions was carried out from RNA transcripts. The TCR CDR3 was subjected to a first round of RT-PCR using the HTBI primer set and the Qiagen OneStep RT-PCR kit. Libraries were constructed in a second round of multiplex PCR, after which size selection and purification were performed. Sequencing of the libraries was done on an Illumina HiSeq2000 using paired-end 100 bp reads. Per the source publication's procedure: SOAPnuke was used to process the raw data, with reads discarded if the reads contained adapters or uncalled bases, had a mean Phred below 15, or lacked an exact constant-primer or identifier match. COPE v1.2.5 was used to merge high-quality paired reads, and clonotypes were defined as unique nucleotide sequences. MiTCR v1.1 was used to align the clonotypes against IMGT TRBV, TRBD and TRBJ reference segments. Only V-J combinations with frequency above 0.0001, covering about 99% of repertoires, were analysed. A TCS score was defined as the ratio between F50 (clonal expansion) and ExV (chaos), using BLOSUM62-based TCRdist between CDR3 peptides within each V-J. Welch's t-statistics and random forest reduced several hundred V-J features to 13, which were used in a naive Bayes classifier (R e1071). The similarity between thyroid and blood repertoires was quantified using the Morisita-Horn index. The raw public data were reprocessed by TCRdb itself: fastp quality trimming at Q25, MiXCR clonotype calling, in-frame beta chains only. Entries that share a CDR3 protein sequence are merged under the most common genes and DNA. These V and J calls originate from TCRdb's pipeline instead of the authors' own analysis. For this sample there are about 840,000 distinct CDR3 sequences; more than 30% appear just once. Around 10% of the sample belongs to the ten largest clones.

CDR1 and CDR2, looked up from the germline V gene (reference sequence), are PRHDT and FYEKMQ. V is cut by 1 base and J by 2 bases, and the space between the germline ends is 14 bases. The CDR3 measures 16 amino acids from cysteine to phenylalanine. Only the CDR3 region is kept as DNA, spanning 48 bases read in frame from base 1. Study-wide conclusions, independent of this receptor: In validation, the model predicted progression to ophthalmopathy with approximately 71% sensitivity and 72% to 85% specificity, a median of 6.5 months before onset. Most expanded thyroid clonotypes (frequency above 0.001) were also found in blood, which suggests that blood repertoires may mirror thyroid immune responses. A model built on a 13 V-J signature distinguished ophthalmopathy from stable hyperthyroidism, reaching 85% to 90% sensitivity and 81.08% specificity in cross-validation and 80%/75% in testing. Sample size was not statistically predetermined, and investigators were not blinded to group allocation.

The sequence came from a man aged 18 to 30 with Graves' hyperthyroidism. The source material was blood. The receptor chain draws on TRBV13 and TRBJ2-5, with no reliable assignment of the D segment. The DNA sequence is as follows: TGTGCCAGCAGCTTAGTTTCTTTAAGGGTTCAAGAGACCCAGTACTTC. This sequence encodes CASSLVSLRVQETQYF.